This T cell receptor beta chain originates from a study of human T cells and chemical hapten exposure. Overall study context: An area of 2 cm by approximately 2 cm on upper inner arm skin received 2% DPC for sensitization. Epicutaneous patch tests delivered 0.01% DPC to the upper back, with evaluation at 6 days. Overall study results and limits: High-frequency TCRs, those above 1 in 1000, stayed the same after DPC sensitization.

As the library was built, unique molecular identifiers were attached to individual cDNA molecules. TCRdb redid the calling of the RACE reads with MiXCR, one entry per CDR3 protein. The table shows 180,000 or so distinct CDR3 sequences, with just under 30% occurring only once. Time point specified: pre-sensitization, week 0. As to treatment: therapeutic diphenylcyclopropenone sensitization with weekly scalp DPC. V lost 3 bases, J lost 3 bases, and 11 bases lay in between. Per germline, CDR1 LNHDA and CDR2 SQIVND (reference sequence). The CDR3 totals 14 residues. This clonotype was observed a few times. Its specificity is unknown.

The origin of this receptor is a woman in her twenties or thirties with alopecia areata. Some clones in this sample may be carry-over from other donors' samples. The V gene is TRBV19, the J gene TRBJ1-2; D is undetermined. Sample: whole blood, taken in connection with sensitization to the hapten diphenylcyclopropenone (DPC). CDR3 residues: CASSISVRDYGYTF. The CDR3 coding sequence is TGTGCCAGTAGTATTTCGGTACGGGACTATGGCTACACCTTC.